Listed below are T cell receptor beta chains from one sample, sequenced in a study of radiation and T cells in renal cell carcinoma. Generated by immunoSEQ multiplex PCR, the TCRdb table keeps only in-frame clones and is missing some. There are about 78,000 clones in the sample; about 89% occur only once, and 5% to 7.5% lies in the top ten. Sequences were derived from blood, sampled from a patient whose treatment included radiotherapy and nephrectomy. These receptors originate from a woman aged 70-85 years with renal cell carcinoma. Each CDR3 is given with its conserved first and last residue. The order of the fields is CDR3 DNA, CDR3 protein, V gene, D gene, clone size, J gene. The D gene is left open where the match is weak. Size is stated for part of the rows, as once, few or many counts, or as a class when the clone is expanded.

CDR3 DNA: TGTGCCAGCAGCTTTCTAGGGACTGAGCAGTTCTTC
CDR3 protein: CASSFLGTEQFF
V gene: TRBV7-2
D gene: .
clone size: .
J gene: TRBJ2-1

CDR3 DNA: TGTGCCAGCTCACCAACGGGACAGACCTATGGCTACACCTTC
CDR3 protein: CASSPTGQTYGYTF
V gene: TRBV18
D gene: TRBD1
clone size: once
J gene: TRBJ1-2

CDR3 DNA: TGTGCCAGCAGCCCCCGGACAGGGAGCTCCTACGAGCAGTACTTC
CDR3 protein: CASSPRTGSSYEQYF
V gene: TRBV9
D gene: TRBD1
clone size: .
J gene: TRBJ2-7

CDR3 DNA: TGTGCCAGCAGCCTAGTGGGGTCGGAAGGGGCCAACGTCCTGACTTTC
CDR3 protein: CASSLVGSEGANVLTF
V gene: TRBV27
D gene: .
clone size: .
J gene: TRBJ2-6

CDR3 DNA: TGTGCCAGCAGCGAAGGACAGGGGAAACAAGAGACCCAGTACTTC
CDR3 protein: CASSEGQGKQETQYF
V gene: TRBV5-4
D gene: TRBD1
clone size: .
J gene: TRBJ2-5

CDR3 DNA: TGTGCCACCGCCGGGGACCGTGAATATCAGCCCCAGCATTTT
CDR3 protein: CATAGDREYQPQHF
V gene: TRBV19
D gene: .
clone size: .
J gene: TRBJ1-5

CDR3 DNA: TGTGCCAGCTCACCGTCCGGGGGGTTTTACGAGCAGTACTTC
CDR3 protein: CASSPSGGFYEQYF
V gene: TRBV18
D gene: TRBD2
clone size: .
J gene: TRBJ2-7

CDR3 DNA: TGTGCCAGCAGCAAGGTGGGCACTGAAGCTTTCTTT
CDR3 protein: CASSKVGTEAFF
V gene: TRBV5-6
D gene: .
clone size: .
J gene: TRBJ1-1

CDR3 DNA: TGCGCCAGCAGCCCCGGGCCGAACACCGGGGAGCTGTTTTTT
CDR3 protein: CASSPGPNTGELFF
V gene: TRBV4-3
D gene: .
clone size: .
J gene: TRBJ2-2

CDR3 DNA: TGTGCCAGCACCGTCCTCAGGGCCACCGGGGAGCTGTTTTTT
CDR3 protein: CASTVLRATGELFF
V gene: TRBV7-2
D gene: .
clone size: .
J gene: TRBJ2-2

CDR3 DNA: TGTGCCAGCAGCTTAGCGCGGGGAGACTATGGCTACACCTTC
CDR3 protein: CASSLARGDYGYTF
V gene: TRBV7-9
D gene: .
clone size: .
J gene: TRBJ1-2

CDR3 DNA: TGTGCGACTGCTCGTCCCGGGGGTGGAAACACCATATATTTT
CDR3 protein: CATARPGGGNTIYF
V gene: TRBV6-1
D gene: .
clone size: .
J gene: TRBJ1-3

CDR3 DNA: TGTGCCAGCAGTTCCCCGGACAGGAATGGCTACACCTTC
CDR3 protein: CASSSPDRNGYTF
V gene: TRBV28
D gene: TRBD1
clone size: .
J gene: TRBJ1-2

CDR3 DNA: TGTGCCAGTAGTAAAGGGACGGTGGGTGAGCAGTTCTTC
CDR3 protein: CASSKGTVGEQFF
V gene: TRBV19
D gene: .
clone size: .
J gene: TRBJ2-1

CDR3 DNA: TGTGCCAGTTCCGAGGGTGGGGCAGGGTACCAAGAGACCCAGTACTTC
CDR3 protein: CASSEGGAGYQETQYF
V gene: TRBV19
D gene: .
clone size: .
J gene: TRBJ2-5

CDR3 DNA: TGTGCCAGCAGCTCACGCGCGGGGGGGGGCGGTCAGCCCCAGCATTTT
CDR3 protein: CASSSRAGGGGQPQHF
V gene: TRBV7-8
D gene: .
clone size: .
J gene: TRBJ1-5

CDR3 DNA: TGTGCCAGTAGTATTTTGATGGGTCAGAACACTGAAGCTTTCTTT
CDR3 protein: CASSILMGQNTEAFF
V gene: TRBV19
D gene: .
clone size: .
J gene: TRBJ1-1

CDR3 DNA: TGTGCCAGCAGAGCCTCTAGCGATTCACCCCTCCACTTT
CDR3 protein: CASRASSDSPLHF
V gene: TRBV7-9
D gene: .
clone size: .
J gene: TRBJ1-6

CDR3 DNA: TGCGCCAGCAGCCCTCAAGCCAACTACAATGAGCAGTTCTTC
CDR3 protein: CASSPQANYNEQFF
V gene: TRBV5-1
D gene: .
clone size: .
J gene: TRBJ2-1

CDR3 DNA: TGTGCCAGCGGGGGCTCCTCCTACGAGCAGTACTTC
CDR3 protein: CASGGSSYEQYF
V gene: TRBV6-6
D gene: .
clone size: few
J gene: TRBJ2-7

CDR3 DNA: TGTGCCAGCAGTCCCACAAGGACTAGGGGGGAGACCCAGTACTTC
CDR3 protein: CASSPTRTRGETQYF
V gene: TRBV5-4
D gene: .
clone size: once
J gene: TRBJ2-5

CDR3 DNA: TGTGCCAGTAGTATCGAGCAGGGGGCAGGGGAGCAGTACTTC
CDR3 protein: CASSIEQGAGEQYF
V gene: TRBV19
D gene: TRBD1
clone size: .
J gene: TRBJ2-7